This TCR beta chain was retrieved from a study of blood T cell repertoires in COVID-19. Overall study context: COVID-19 samples, acute and convalescent, were from the United States, Italy and Spain.

Authors' data handling: Estimation of nucleated cell counts relied on the amplification of reference gene primers. Repertoires were generated with immunoSEQ multiplex PCR, while TCRdb's copy carries only in-frame clones and drops some. That table is the source of V, J and clone size, and D and trimming were worked out from the DNA. The repertoire has around 250,000 clones, approximately 85% of them found once; the top ten carry 1.9%. Cohorts were assigned according to the clinical history that participants reported. Symptom resolution, clearance, or two negative PCRs marked the recovered donors of Cohort 3. The specimen was PBMCs or T cells enriched from blood (not recorded which). The sequence was obtained from a woman between 50 and 59 years old who had recovered from COVID-19.

Here the CDR3 DNA reads TGCGCCAGCAGCCAATATCTGGGGGCCCAGCCCCAGCATTTT. Translating it yields CASSQYLGAQPQHF. V gene TRBV4-1 combines with J gene TRBJ1-5; D might be TRBD1 (6 bases). Germline CDR1 is MGHRA and CDR2 is YSYEKL. V lost 2 bases, J lost 7 bases, and 12 bases lay in between. The CDR3 loop spans 14 amino acids.